This TCR beta chain stems from a study of shared clonotypes between healthy human individuals. This table comes from immunoSEQ multiplex PCR, and its TCRdb copy is limited to in-frame clones, with some not included. The sample has 450,000 to 500,000 clones, 70% to 80% seen once. Genomic DNA of unsorted samples came from tens of millions of PBMCs. Germline CDR1 LNHDA, CDR2 SQIVND (reference sequence). The CDR3 extends over 16 amino acids. The V gene lost 6 bases and the J gene lost 1 base, with 15 bases spanning the gap. This chain connects TRBV19 to TRBJ2-2; tentatively, D is TRBD1 (5 bases). The receptor was derived from a woman between 35 and 50 years old in good health. Some clones in this sample may be carry-over from other donors' samples. The sample taken for sequencing was PBMCs. CDR3 bases: TGTGCCAGTAGATACCCCCAGGGTGGGAACACCGGGGAGCTGTTTTTT. Residues: CASRYPQGGNTGELFF.